A single sample is the source of the 14 T cell receptor beta chains below, sequenced in a study of cytomegalovirus exposure and HLA in healthy donors. The primer mix had 60 Vbeta and 13 Jbeta primers. The method was immunoSEQ multiplex PCR; TCRdb's version includes in-frame clones alone and lacks a portion of them. The sample holds some 150,000 clones, about four fifths seen once. Sequencing was carried out using PBMCs. The receptors come from a woman aged 30 to 39 in good health and CMV-seropositive.

The gene calls are TRBV7-2 and TRBJ1-1; D is undetermined. Trimming pared 3 bases from V and 5 bases from J, leaving 7 bases between. Germline V gene data show CDR1 as SGHTA and CDR2 as FQGNSA. The CDR3 spans 12 residues. CDR3 residues: CASSLRETEAFF. DNA of the CDR3: TGTGCCAGCAGCTTGCGGGAAACTGAAGCTTTCTTT. Together with reference TRBV7-2 and TRBJ1-1, the CDR3 gives the full variable domain: GAGVSQSPSNKVTEKGKDVELRCDPISGHTALYWYRQSLGQGLEFLIYFQGNSAPDKSGLPSDRFSAERTGGSVSTLTIQRTQQEDSAVYLCASSLRETEAFFGQGTRLTVV.

Points on this clone: The sample holds other DNA sequences that translate to the same CDR3. This sequence joins TRBV28 and TRBJ1-2; D remains ambiguous. The CDR3 consists of 11 residues. Germline CDR1 MDHEN, CDR2 SYDVKM. Trimming took 5 bases from V and 6 from J, leaving 7 bases between them. The CDR3 protein is CASSLFDGYTF. For the CDR3, the DNA is TGTGCCAGCAGTCTATTCGATGGCTACACCTTC.

This clone appeared once. The V and J genes are TRBV6-5 and TRBJ1-6, with 7 bases that match TRBD1. The CDR3 has 14 amino acids. The J segment lost 9 bases and the V segment lost 4 bases, leaving 6 bases of the junction unmatched. CDR1 and CDR2 (germline): MNHEY, SVGAGI. The CDR3 reads CASSSDRVASPLHF. Here the CDR3 DNA reads TGTGCCAGCAGTTCTGACAGGGTAGCTTCACCCCTCCACTTT.

The V call is TRBV5-1, the J call TRBJ1-4; TRBD1 aligns across 7 bases. Germline lookup yields CDR1 SGHRS and CDR2 YFSETQ. There are 15 residues in the CDR3. V dropped 4 bases and J dropped 3; count of bases not matched to a gene: 6. The CDR3 region is CASSITGAPNEKLFF. CDR3 DNA: TGCGCCAGCAGCATTACAGGGGCCCCTAATGAAAAACTGTTTTTT.

The rearrangement joins TRBV19 to TRBJ2-1; 12 bases are shared with TRBD2. With 5 bases clipped from V and 9 bases from J, the junction kept 2 bases outside the gene matches. Per the germline V gene, CDR1 is LNHDA and CDR2 is SQIVND (reference sequence). CDR3 size: 13 residues. The CDR3 region is CASSRTSGVEQFF. The CDR3 DNA reads as TGTGCCAGTAGTCGGACTAGCGGGGTTGAGCAGTTCTTC.

The V gene is TRBV19, the J gene TRBJ2-5, with 8 bases aligning to TRBD2. CDR1 and CDR2 (germline): LNHDA, SQIVND (reference sequence). The CDR3 covers 12 residues. J was trimmed by 5 bases and V by 11 bases; bases with no gene match: 7. CDR3 residues: CAVRGDVETQYF. The CDR3 bases are TGTGCCGTGCGGGGGGATGTGGAGACCCAGTACTTC.

The chain uses TRBV7-2 and TRBJ2-2, with D unclear. Trimming shortened V by 4 bases and J by 2 bases, and 8 bases separated the two germline ends. Germline V gene lookup returns CDR1 SGHTA and CDR2 FQGNSA. The CDR3 covers 14 residues. CDR3 in DNA: TGTGCCAGCAGCTCGCTGGCTAACACCGGGGAGCTGTTTTTT. Its protein is CASSSLANTGELFF.

The chain is built from TRBV6-1 and TRBJ2-5, with 10 bases lining up with TRBD1. The last part of the DNA fits TRBJ2-7 better; the J call may be wrong. The CDR3 is 14 residues long. The germline gives CDR1 MNHNS, CDR2 SASEGT. In DNA form, the CDR3 reads TGTGCCAGCAGGCCGACAGGGGGCGGTTACGAGCAGTACTTC. Its translation is CASRPTGGGYEQYF.

The rearrangement links TRBV5-6 to TRBJ1-2, with a possible D match to TRBD1 (6 bases). The CDR3 totals 14 residues. V was pared by 2 bases and J by 4 bases, with 12 bases between. The germline gives CDR1 SGHDT, CDR2 YYEEEE. For the CDR3, the DNA is TGTGCCAGCAGCTTCACCAGGGGCGCCTATGGCTACACCTTC. Amino acids: CASSFTRGAYGYTF.

This chain uses TRBV13 with TRBJ2-3, with 8 bases lining up with TRBD2. This CDR3 is built from 15 residues. V shed 3 bases, J shed 0 bases, and the junction held 2 bases outside the gene matches. CDR1 PRHDT and CDR2 FYEKMQ come from the germline V gene (reference sequence). Written as DNA, the CDR3 is TGTGCCAGCAGCTTGCGGGGGGATAGCACAGATACGCAGTATTTT. Amino acids: CASSLRGDSTDTQYF.

This clone was found a few times. The J gene is TRBJ2-1, the V gene TRBV27, with 13 positions matching TRBD2. Germline trimming cut 4 bases from V and 8 bases from J; bases unmatched to any gene: 5. The CDR3 sequence is 15 residues long. Germline V gene lookup returns CDR1 MNHEY and CDR2 SMNVEV (reference sequence). CDR3 bases: TGTGCCAGCAGTTCCTCACTAGCGGGGGGGCATGAGCAGTTCTTC. It encodes CASSSSLAGGHEQFF.

This clone was counted only a few times. V gene TRBV11-2 combines with J gene TRBJ2-3; D uncertain. Trimming cost V 2 bases and J 3 bases, with 6 bases left between them. Germline V lookup: CDR1 SGHAT, CDR2 FQNNGV. CDR3 size: 13 residues. The DNA of the CDR3 is TGTGCCAGCAGCTTATCCCCGACAGATACGCAGTATTTT. Its translation is CASSLSPTDTQYF.

This chain uses TRBV7-9 with TRBJ2-1, with 10 bases lining up with TRBD2. J lost 8 bases, V lost 5 bases, and 6 bases had no gene match. Looked up from germline, CDR1 is SEHNR and CDR2 is FQNEAQ (reference sequence). The CDR3 spans 14 residues. The chain's CDR3 is CASSPSGGLYEQFF. In DNA, the CDR3 is TGTGCCAGCAGCCCTAGCGGGGGTTTATATGAGCAGTTCTTC. Using reference TRBV7-9 and TRBJ2-1 for the parts outside the CDR3, the full variable domain is DTGVSQNPRHKITKRGQNVTFRCDPISEHNRLYWYRQTLGQGPEFLTYFQNEAQLEKSRLLSDRFSAERPKGSFSTLEIQRTEQGDSAMYLCASSPSGGLYEQFFGPGTRLTVL.

The chain's CDR3 is CASSTTGIAEAFF. The CDR3 region has the DNA TGTGCCAGCAGTACGACAGGGATCGCTGAAGCTTTCTTT. The chain carries TRBV6-1 and TRBJ1-1; 7 bases are a match to TRBD1. CDR1 is MNHNS and CDR2 is SASEGT in the germline V gene. J lost 6 bases, V lost 5 bases, and 6 bases had no gene match. The CDR3 runs 13 residues.